This passage covers 4 T cell receptor beta chains from one sample sequenced in a study of human T cells and chemical hapten exposure. Regarding time point: healthy volunteer bleed at 2 weeks. RNA extraction used unfractionated whole blood as the source of total RNA. From the RACE reads, TCRdb called clonotypes with MiXCR, one entry per CDR3 protein. The sample has around 130,000 distinct CDR3 sequences; around 8.2% are singletons. Specimen: whole blood. These receptors all come from a male donor in good health. Some clones in this sample may be carry-over from other donors' samples.

There are a few counts of this clonotype. This sequence joins TRBV25-1 and TRBJ2-4, with TRBD1 matching 9 bases. Germline trimming cut 6 bases from V and 8 bases from J; bases unmatched to any gene: 17. The CDR3 consists of 17 residues. Germline V CDR1 and CDR2: MGHDK, SYGVNS. The CDR3 nucleotides are TGTGCCAGCAGCGAAACTAAGACAGGGGGTCATGGGGACATTCAGTACTTC. Amino acid sequence: CASSETKTGGHGDIQYF.

This clonotype was observed many times. J is TRBJ2-3 and V is TRBV5-1; 10 bases are a match to TRBD2. Germline trimming cut 6 bases from V and 0 bases from J; bases unmatched to any gene: 10. The CDR3 runs to 17 residues. Looked up from germline, CDR1 is SGHRS and CDR2 is YFSETQ. The CDR3 spells CASTFSSSGGSTDTQYF. In DNA form, the CDR3 reads TGCGCCAGCACCTTCTCCTCTAGCGGGGGAAGCACAGATACGCAGTATTTT. The variable domain in full, completed from reference TRBV5-1 and TRBJ2-3, reads KAGVTQTPRYLIKTRGQQVTLSCSPISGHRSVSWYQQTPGQGLQFLFEYFSETQRNKGNFPGRFSGRQFSNSRSEMNVSTLELGDSALYLCASTFSSSGGSTDTQYFGPGTRLTVL.

This sequence joins TRBV15 and TRBJ2-5, with 9 bases fitting TRBD2. Germline values: CDR1 LNHNV, CDR2 YYDKDF (reference sequence). V lost 3 bases to trimming and J lost 1 base; unmatched junction nucleotides: 6. There are 16 residues in the CDR3. The CDR3 here is CATSRVAGEPQETQYF. For the CDR3, the DNA is TGTGCCACCAGCAGGGTAGCGGGGGAACCCCAAGAGACCCAGTACTTC.

In its sample, this clonotype was seen a few times. This sequence joins TRBV20-1 and TRBJ1-5; D gene uncertain. Germline V gene data show CDR1 as DFQATT and CDR2 as SNEGSKA (reference sequence). There are 12 residues in the CDR3. Trimming took off 6 bases at V and 4 bases at J, with 10 bases between the two ends. This CDR3 reads CSAVQNNQPQHF. CDR3 sequence (DNA): TGCAGTGCGGTTCAGAATAATCAGCCCCAGCATTTT.